These 30 T cell receptor beta chains share one sample of origin, sequenced in a study of shared T cell receptors in the human thymus. The protocol was immunoSEQ multiplex PCR, while the TCRdb copy is restricted to in-frame clones and leaves out a portion. The data contain hundreds of thousands of clones, approximately 87% of them singletons. In addition, the sample was reused for a study of human thymus T cells.

What was sequenced was thymocytes. These receptors were taken from a boy in the first two years of life with a congenital heart defect.

This chain uses TRBV27 with TRBJ1-5, with 10 positions matching TRBD1. The trim removed 8 bases at V and 6 bases at J, leaving 7 bases unmatched. The CDR3 is made up of 14 amino acids. Germline V gives CDR1 MNHEY, CDR2 SMNVEV (reference sequence). The DNA for the CDR3 is TGTGCCAGCGCGGGACAGGGGCACGGTCAGCCCCAGCATTTT. Translated: CASAGQGHGQPQHF.

This clone was recorded once. The CDR3 nucleotides are TGTGCCAGCAGCCGGAGGAGGACGGGTGGCTACACCTTC. This gives the protein CASSRRRTGGYTF. The chain carries TRBV4-2 and TRBJ1-2; D is unclear. The CDR3 consists of 13 residues. Germline assignment: CDR1 LGHNA and CDR2 YNFKEQ. The ends were cut back, 4 bases at V and 7 bases at J, with 13 bases in the middle.

This chain uses TRBV18 with TRBJ2-3; tentative D call: TRBD1 (5 bases). This CDR3 has 15 residues. Trimming cost V 3 bases and J 0 bases, with 10 bases left between them. The germline V gene encodes CDR1 KGHSH and CDR2 LQKENI. CDR3 loop: CASSPRVTSTDTQYF. The CDR3 region has the DNA TGTGCCAGCTCACCCAGGGTCACTAGCACAGATACGCAGTATTTT. The variable domain in full, with the rest retrieved from reference TRBV18 and TRBJ2-3, is NAGVMQNPRHLVRRRGQEARLRCSPMKGHSHVYWYRQLPEEGLKFMVYLQKENIIDESGMPKERFSAEFPKEGPSILRIQQVVRGDSAAYFCASSPRVTSTDTQYFGPGTRLTVL.

This sequence joins TRBV11-2 and TRBJ2-1; TRBD2 aligns across 11 bases. This CDR3 contains 14 residues. Germline V gives CDR1 SGHAT, CDR2 FQNNGV. The ends lost 8 bases at V and 7 bases at J; junction bases unmatched: 7. The CDR3: CASSQGTSGNEQFF. The CDR3 region has the DNA TGTGCCAGCTCCCAGGGGACTAGCGGTAATGAGCAGTTCTTC.

The chain is built from TRBV29-1 and TRBJ2-3; 10 nucleotides match TRBD2. Germline assignment: CDR1 SQVTM and CDR2 ANQGSEA. The CDR3 extends over 14 amino acids. Losses at the gene ends were 3 bases for V and 2 bases for J; bases not matched to a gene: 2. Here the CDR3 reads CSVELAGDTDTQYF. CDR3 nucleotide sequence: TGCAGCGTTGAGCTAGCGGGGGACACAGATACGCAGTATTTT.

This CDR3 reads CASRRDRDHEQYF. The CDR3 DNA sequence: TGTGCCAGCCGACGGGACAGGGACCACGAGCAGTACTTC. The rearrangement links TRBV27 to TRBJ2-7; 9 positions match TRBD1. Germline V gene sequence: CDR1 MNHEY, CDR2 SMNVEV (reference sequence). CDR3 size: 13 residues. The V segment lost 8 bases and the J segment 5 bases; nucleotides outside the gene matches: 7.

The chain couples TRBV19 to TRBJ1-4, with TRBD1 matching over 9 bases. The CDR3 runs 16 residues. The germline V gene has CDR1 LNHDA and CDR2 SQIVND (reference sequence). J lost 10 bases, V lost 5 bases, and 14 bases had no gene match. Here the CDR3 reads CASSRDRAPQRGKLFF. The CDR3 DNA follows: TGTGCCAGTAGTCGGGACAGGGCCCCCCAAAGAGGAAAACTGTTTTTT.

This rearrangement joins TRBV30 to TRBJ2-7; TRBD2 matches at 7 bases. V lost 0 bases to trimming and J lost 2 bases; unmatched junction nucleotides: 4. The germline V gene has CDR1 GTSNPN and CDR2 SVGIG (reference sequence). CDR3 size: 14 residues. In DNA form, the CDR3 reads TGTGCCTGGAGTGTACTAGCGCTTACCTACGAGCAGTACTTC. Its translation: CAWSVLALTYEQYF. Complete variable domain (other parts from reference TRBV30 and TRBJ2-7): SQTIHQWPATLVQPVGSPLSLECTVEGTSNPNLYWYRQAAGRGLQLLFYSVGIGQISSEVPQNLSASRPQDRQFILSSKKLLLSDSGFYLCAWSVLALTYEQYFGPGTRLTVT.

A single count supports this clone. This sequence joins TRBV7-9 and TRBJ1-5; TRBD1 aligns across 8 bases. The V gene end was trimmed by 4 bases and the J gene end by 5 bases; junction bases not matched to a gene: 4. CDR1 is SEHNR and CDR2 is FQNEAQ in the germline V gene (reference sequence). The CDR3 spans 14 residues. CDR3 bases: TGTGCCAGCAGCTATGGACAGGGAGATCAGCCCCAGCATTTT. Amino acid sequence: CASSYGQGDQPQHF.

This clone was counted only a few times. The chain is built from TRBV19 and TRBJ2-7; TRBD2 might be the D (6 bases). The CDR3 is made up of 15 amino acids. The V gene lost 3 bases and the J gene lost 3 bases, with 15 bases spanning the gap. CDR1 and CDR2 from the germline V gene are LNHDA and SQIVND (reference sequence). The CDR3 protein is CASSILASENYEQYF. The DNA of the CDR3 is TGTGCCAGTAGTATTCTTGCTAGCGAAAACTACGAGCAGTACTTC.

The chain carries TRBV7-9 and TRBJ1-2; TRBD1 matches at 8 bases. The J segment lost 5 bases and the V segment lost 1 base, leaving 15 bases of the junction unmatched. Germline CDR1 reads SEHNR; CDR2 reads FQNEAQ (reference sequence). The length of the CDR3 is 18 residues. As DNA, the CDR3 is TGTGCCAGCAGCTTAGTTTCGTCTGGGGGCAGGGGGCGATATGGCTACACCTTC. Residues: CASSLVSSGGRGRYGYTF.

This chain links TRBV21-1 with TRBJ2-4; whether TRBD1, the table's D call, matches the DNA was not checked. TRBV21-1 is listed as a pseudogene. The CDR3 contains 18 residues. This chain's CDR3 is CASSKAEGQGEQKNIQYF. CDR3 bases: TGTGCCAGCAGCAAAGCGGAAGGACAGGGGGAACAAAAAAACATTCAGTACTTC.

The chain uses TRBV4-3 and TRBJ2-3; TRBD1 is a possible D gene (6 bases). This CDR3 is built from 18 residues. Trimming removed 3 bases from V and 0 bases from J, with 19 bases in between. Per the germline V gene, CDR1 is LGHNA and CDR2 is YSLEER. The CDR3 protein is CASSQVIRGGGSTDTQYF. DNA of the CDR3: TGCGCCAGCAGCCAGGTCATCAGGGGCGGAGGTAGCACAGATACGCAGTATTTT.

The V gene is TRBV7-2, the J gene TRBJ1-3; 7 bases map to TRBD1. The length of the CDR3 is 19 residues. The V segment lost 5 bases and the J segment 4 bases; nucleotides outside the gene matches: 20. Germline CDR1 and CDR2: SGHTA and FQGNSA. The CDR3 is CASSTRDRRVGARGNTIYF. The CDR3 coding sequence is TGTGCCAGCAGCACCCGGGACAGAAGAGTAGGCGCCCGCGGAAACACCATATATTTT.

CDR3: CASSRGERTGELFF. The CDR3 DNA is TGTGCCAGCAGTCGGGGGGAAAGGACCGGGGAGCTGTTTTTT. The chain links TRBV28 to TRBJ2-2, with 7 bases fitting TRBD2. The CDR3 contains 14 residues. The trim removed 5 bases at V and 5 bases at J, leaving 5 bases unmatched. Germline assignment: CDR1 MDHEN and CDR2 SYDVKM. Full variable domain (missing parts from reference TRBV28 and TRBJ2-2): DVKVTQSSRYLVKRTGEKVFLECVQDMDHENMFWYRQDPGLGLRLIYFSYDVKMKEKGDIPEGYSVSREKKERFSLILESASTNQTSMYLCASSRGERTGELFFGEGSRLTVL.

A single count supports this clone. V usage is TRBV25-1 and J usage is TRBJ2-5, with 7 bases identical to TRBD1. In germline, CDR1 is MGHDK, CDR2 SYGVNS. The CDR3 is 15 residues long. V gave up 1 base and J gave up 1 base; unmatched junction bases: 3. CDR3: CASSEFHRGQETQYF. CDR3 DNA sequence: TGTGCCAGCAGTGAATTTCACAGGGGCCAAGAGACCCAGTACTTC.

The chain combines TRBV4-2 with TRBJ2-5; 7 nucleotides line up with TRBD2. With V trimmed by 1 base and J by 3 bases, 2 bases remained unmatched. This CDR3 is 14 amino acids long. Germline assignment: CDR1 LGHNA and CDR2 YNFKEQ. The CDR3 here is CASSQGGGKETQYF. The CDR3 DNA follows: TGTGCCAGCAGCCAAGGGGGAGGGAAAGAGACCCAGTACTTC.

The V gene is TRBV27, the J gene TRBJ2-7; 9 nucleotides align to TRBD2. Per germline, CDR1 MNHEY and CDR2 SMNVEV (reference sequence). The CDR3 spans 15 residues. V was pared by 4 bases and J by 2 bases, with 6 bases of the junction left unmatched. The CDR3 bases are TGTGCCAGCAGTTCCGTAGCGGGAGCTCCCTACGAGCAGTACTTC. Protein sequence: CASSSVAGAPYEQYF.

CDR3 in amino acids: CASSHGREAGGQYF. The CDR3 nucleotides read TGCGCCAGCAGCCATGGGCGGGAGGCCGGGGGGCAGTACTTC. The rearrangement joins TRBV5-1 to TRBJ2-7; 8 bases match TRBD2. The CDR3 length is 14 residues. CDR1 and CDR2 (germline): SGHRS, YFSETQ. V lost 4 bases to trimming and J lost 9 bases; unmatched junction nucleotides: 12. Complete variable domain (other parts from reference TRBV5-1 and TRBJ2-7): KAGVTQTPRYLIKTRGQQVTLSCSPISGHRSVSWYQQTPGQGLQFLFEYFSETQRNKGNFPGRFSGRQFSNSRSEMNVSTLELGDSALYLCASSHGREAGGQYFGPGTRLTVT.

The rearrangement joins TRBV30 to TRBJ1-2, with 7 bases identical to TRBD1. Germline trimming cut 3 bases from V and 2 bases from J; bases unmatched to any gene: 6. The CDR3 length is 14 residues. Germline assignment: CDR1 GTSNPN and CDR2 SVGIG (reference sequence). The CDR3 here is CAWSNRGVNYGYTF. The CDR3 region has the DNA TGTGCCTGGAGCAACAGGGGCGTAAACTATGGCTACACCTTC.

V usage is TRBV19 and J usage is TRBJ2-3; D not resolved. The V gene lost 5 bases and the J gene lost 6 bases, with 18 bases spanning the gap. Germline CDR1 and CDR2: LNHDA and SQIVND (reference sequence). There are 15 residues in the CDR3. CDR3 in DNA: TGTGCCAGTAGTCCAGATGGGCATCCGGTGGATACGCAGTATTTT. Amino acid sequence: CASSPDGHPVDTQYF.

The chain combines TRBV5-4 with TRBJ1-4, with unresolved D. The germline gives CDR1 SGHNT, CDR2 YYREEE (reference sequence). V was trimmed by 4 bases and J by 7 bases, leaving 32 bases between them. CDR3 size: 20 residues. This CDR3 is CASSQDRDGPWRTSGEKLFF. As DNA, the CDR3 is TGTGCCAGCAGCCAGGACCGTGACGGACCCTGGAGGACCTCTGGTGAAAAACTGTTTTTT.

This clone was counted a few times. V and J are TRBV14 and TRBJ2-7; 14 nucleotides align to TRBD2. The trim removed 5 bases at V and 2 bases at J, leaving 14 bases unmatched. The length of the CDR3 is 19 residues. Looked up from germline, CDR1 is SGHDN and CDR2 is FVKESK. The CDR3 loop reads CASSDGTGTSGRGPYEQYF. The CDR3 region has the DNA TGTGCCAGCAGCGACGGGACAGGGACTAGCGGGAGAGGGCCCTACGAGCAGTACTTC.

This clone was seen just once. Here the CDR3 reads CASSQPPGDSGSSFDNEQFF. The CDR3 DNA follows: TGCGCCAGCAGCCAACCTCCGGGAGATAGCGGGAGTAGCTTCGACAATGAGCAGTTCTTC. The rearrangement joins TRBV4-1 to TRBJ2-1; 9 bases line up with TRBD2. Germline CDR1 and CDR2: MGHRA and YSYEKL. This CDR3 region has 20 residues. Trimming took 2 bases from V and 5 from J; bases not matched to a gene: 19.

The V call is TRBV11-2, the J call TRBJ2-7; perhaps TRBD2 as D (6 bases). The V end was cut by 4 bases, the J end by 2 bases, with 18 bases between. The germline gives CDR1 SGHAT, CDR2 FQNNGV. CDR3 length: 16 residues. CDR3 nucleotide sequence: TGTGCCAGCAGCTCTAGCTGGCGGGAACGTACCTACGAGCAGTACTTC. It translates to CASSSSWRERTYEQYF.

This chain joins TRBV19 and TRBJ2-7; TRBD1 aligns across 10 bases. Trimming at V came to 3 bases and at J to 9 bases, leaving 11 bases not matched to a gene. CDR1 is LNHDA and CDR2 is SQIVND in the germline V gene (reference sequence). This CDR3 region has 15 residues. For the CDR3, the DNA is TGTGCCAGTAGTATGTGGGGACAGGGGCCCCCCGGGCAGTACTTC. It codes for CASSMWGQGPPGQYF.

The chain employs TRBV5-1 and TRBJ2-7; possible D gene TRBD1, 6 bases. Germline loops: CDR1 SGHRS, CDR2 YFSETQ. Trimming removed 0 bases from V and 5 bases from J, with 15 bases in between. CDR3 length equals 15 residues. The CDR3 loop is CASSLAPSGVHEQYF. For the CDR3, the DNA is TGCGCCAGCAGCTTGGCCCCCTCAGGGGTCCACGAGCAGTACTTC. The full variable domain, with the rest looked up from reference TRBV5-1 and TRBJ2-7, is KAGVTQTPRYLIKTRGQQVTLSCSPISGHRSVSWYQQTPGQGLQFLFEYFSETQRNKGNFPGRFSGRQFSNSRSEMNVSTLELGDSALYLCASSLAPSGVHEQYFGPGTRLTVT.

The chain is built from TRBV4-2 and TRBJ2-5; 7 bases are a match to TRBD2. Losses at the gene ends were 2 bases for V and 5 bases for J; bases not matched to a gene: 5. The germline gives CDR1 LGHNA, CDR2 YNFKEQ. The CDR3 consists of 14 residues. CDR3 bases: TGTGCCAGCAGCCAACGAACTAGCGAGGAGACCCAGTACTTC. This codes for CASSQRTSEETQYF.

The gene calls are TRBV9 and TRBJ2-7; 11 nucleotides align to TRBD2. V gave up 0 bases and J gave up 3 bases; unmatched junction bases: 2. The germline V gene encodes CDR1 SGDLS and CDR2 YYNGEE. The CDR3 contains 15 residues. CDR3 sequence reads: CASSVGLAGGYEQYF. The CDR3 nucleotides read TGTGCCAGCAGCGTAGGGCTAGCGGGAGGCTACGAGCAGTACTTC.

Here the CDR3 DNA reads TGCGCCAGCAGCCAAGATCCCGGACTAGTCCCCAAAGAGACCCAGTACTTC. It specifies CASSQDPGLVPKETQYF. This chain joins TRBV4-3 and TRBJ2-5, with 7 bases identical to TRBD2. Germline CDR1 and CDR2: LGHNA and YSLEER. Trimming took 0 bases from V and 3 from J; bases not matched to a gene: 10. The CDR3 covers 17 residues.